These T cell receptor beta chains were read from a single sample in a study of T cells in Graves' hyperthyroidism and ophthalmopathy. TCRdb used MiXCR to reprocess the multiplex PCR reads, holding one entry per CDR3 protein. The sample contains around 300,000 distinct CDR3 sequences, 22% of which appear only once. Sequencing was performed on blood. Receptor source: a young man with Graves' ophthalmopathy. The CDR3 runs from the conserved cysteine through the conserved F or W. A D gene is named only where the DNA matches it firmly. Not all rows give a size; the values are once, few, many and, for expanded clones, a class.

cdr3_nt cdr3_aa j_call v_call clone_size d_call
TGCGCCAGCGGGGGAACGCCGCAGTATTTT CASGGTPQYF TRBJ2-3 TRBV5-1 many .
TGTGCCAGCAGCCAACTTGTGAGAGAGACCCAGTACTTC CASSQLVRETQYF TRBJ2-5 TRBV12-3/TRBV12-4 . .
TGTGCCTGGATGAGACCGGGCCCTTTGACCAAAAACATTCAGTACTTC CAWMRPGPLTKNIQYF TRBJ2-4 TRBV30 . .
TGCGCCAGCAGCGCCTCCCTAGCGGGAGTAAACAATGAGCAGTTCTTC CASSASLAGVNNEQFF TRBJ2-1 TRBV5-1 few TRBD2
TGTGCCAGCAGCTCCATTGGGGGGACCAGGGGGGTTCGTGAGCAGTTCTTC CASSSIGGTRGVREQFF TRBJ2-1 TRBV7-9 . .
TGTGCCAGCAGCGTAGGACTAGCGGCATACAATGAGCAGTTCTTC CASSVGLAAYNEQFF TRBJ2-1 TRBV9 . TRBD2
TGTGCCAGCAGCTTAGCCACCGGGACAGGGAAACATTTT CASSLATGTGKHF TRBJ1-5 TRBV11-3 . TRBD1
TGTGCCAGCAGTGAAGCCGGGACAGGGTCTTTCTATGGCTACACCTTC CASSEAGTGSFYGYTF TRBJ1-2 TRBV6-1 few TRBD1
TGTGCCAGCAGCGTAGATGCGGGAGCGGGGTACGAGCAGTACTTC CASSVDAGAGYEQYF TRBJ2-7 TRBV9 many TRBD2
TGTGCCAGCAGCGGAACAGGTTCTGGAAACACCATATATTTT CASSGTGSGNTIYF TRBJ1-3 TRBV2 . .
TGCGCCAGCAGCTTGCCGACTGGGACTAGCGGAGAGACCCAGTACTTC CASSLPTGTSGETQYF TRBJ2-5 TRBV5-1 . TRBD2